These 29 T cell receptor beta chains originate from one sample sequenced in a study of blood T cell repertoires in COVID-19. Generated by immunoSEQ multiplex PCR, the TCRdb table keeps only in-frame clones and is missing some. The table has more than 70,000 clones, around nine tenths seen once; the top ten hold approximately 1.3%. The sequencing input was peripheral blood. These receptors were obtained from an older man with active or convalescent COVID-19.

The CDR3 DNA is TGTGCCAGCACGGGACCCAGCGGGCTCTCCTACGAGCAGTACTTC. Amino acid sequence: CASTGPSGLSYEQYF. The chain uses TRBV6-5 and TRBJ2-7; D may be TRBD2 (6 bases). This CDR3 comprises 15 residues. With 7 bases removed from V and 0 bases from J, the gap between germline ends came to 16 bases. Germline CDR1 and CDR2: MNHEY and SVGAGI.

This clone showed up just a few times. This rearrangement joins TRBV4-2 to TRBJ2-7; TRBD2 might be the D (5 bases). This CDR3 has 14 amino acids. Trimming left V 0 bases short and J 4 bases short, with 10 bases between. Germline-derived CDR1 and CDR2 are LGHNA and YNFKEQ. The CDR3 reads CASSQDLIAYEQYF. Written as DNA, the CDR3 is TGTGCCAGCAGCCAAGATCTTATAGCGTACGAGCAGTACTTC.

The V call is TRBV2, the J call TRBJ2-7, with a weak D call TRBD2 (6 bases). Germline loops: CDR1 SNHLY, CDR2 FYNNEI. Trimming stripped 4 bases from V and 3 bases from J, with 10 bases between. This CDR3 contains 13 residues. The CDR3 sequence is CASSVGRGYEQYF. CDR3 sequence (DNA): TGTGCCAGCAGTGTGGGGCGGGGCTACGAGCAGTACTTC.

The rearrangement joins TRBV4-2 to TRBJ2-7; D perhaps matches TRBD1 (5 bases). The CDR3 is 13 amino acids. Trimming took off 1 base at V and 7 bases at J, with 11 bases between the two ends. Germline V gene sequence: CDR1 LGHNA, CDR2 YNFKEQ. The CDR3 protein is CASSQGGRWEQYF. The CDR3 coding sequence is TGTGCCAGCAGCCAAGGGGGCCGGTGGGAGCAGTACTTC.

V gene TRBV6-5 combines with J gene TRBJ1-2, with D possibly being TRBD1 (6 bases). V lost 6 bases and J lost 4, with 15 bases in between. This CDR3 has 14 residues. Germline CDR1 reads MNHEY; CDR2 reads SVGAGI. The CDR3 region is CASSSQGYGYGYTF. The CDR3 DNA reads TGTGCCAGCAGCTCACAGGGTTATGGCTATGGCTACACCTTC.

The rearrangement uses TRBV24-1 and TRBJ1-5, with D uncertain. Trimming stripped 2 bases from V and 3 bases from J, with 10 bases between. Germline V gene sequence: CDR1 KGHDR, CDR2 SFDVKD. The CDR3 totals 15 residues. DNA of the CDR3: TGTGCCACCAGTGATTCTGGGCTCGACAATCAGCCCCAGCATTTT. This codes for CATSDSGLDNQPQHF.

This chain links TRBV7-2 with TRBJ1-1, with a possible D match to TRBD1 (6 bases). Trimming removed 1 base from V and 8 bases from J, with 14 bases in between. Germline-derived CDR1 and CDR2 are SGHTA and FQGNSA. This CDR3 contains 14 residues. The CDR3 loop reads CASSLEALGAEAFF. The CDR3 bases are TGTGCCAGCAGCTTAGAGGCCTTGGGGGCAGAAGCTTTCTTT.

This clone was seen a few times. V usage is TRBV7-9 and J usage is TRBJ2-1; 12 bases map to TRBD2. The J segment lost 0 bases and the V segment lost 4 bases, leaving 4 bases of the junction unmatched. CDR1 is SEHNR, CDR2 FQNEAQ, per germline (reference sequence). The CDR3 covers 17 residues. DNA of the CDR3: TGTGCCAGCAGCTCCGGACTAGCGGGGTCCTCCTACAATGAGCAGTTCTTC. Residues: CASSSGLAGSSYNEQFF.

The V gene is TRBV4-2, the J gene TRBJ2-3; the D gene is possibly TRBD2 (5 bases). The CDR3 runs to 14 residues. Germline assignment: CDR1 LGHNA and CDR2 YNFKEQ. V gave up 0 bases and J gave up 4 bases, with 8 bases separating them. The CDR3 is CASSQDGRADTQYF. The CDR3 DNA reads TGTGCCAGCAGCCAAGACGGGCGGGCAGATACGCAGTATTTT.

V gene TRBV28 combines with J gene TRBJ1-6; possible D gene TRBD1, 5 bases. The germline V and J ends were trimmed by 8 bases and 2 bases, with 10 bases remaining between them. From germline, CDR1 is MDHEN and CDR2 SYDVKM. This CDR3 has 14 residues. CDR3 residues: CASGRQPYNSPLHF. The CDR3 coding sequence is TGTGCCAGCGGACGACAGCCCTATAATTCACCCCTCCACTTT.

The chain couples TRBV15 to TRBJ1-1, with 11 bases lining up with TRBD1. This CDR3 has 19 amino acids. After removal of 4 bases from V and 0 bases from J, the junction contained 13 bases not matched to a gene. The V gene's germline CDR1 is LNHNV and CDR2 YYDKDF (reference sequence). DNA for the CDR3: TGTGCCACCAGCACCACCTCAGGACAGGGGGCTCGAGTGAACACTGAAGCTTTCTTT. Translation: CATSTTSGQGARVNTEAFF. Combining the CDR3 with reference TRBV15 and TRBJ1-1 gives the whole variable domain DAMVIQNPRYQVTQFGKPVTLSCSQTLNHNVMYWYQQKSSQAPKLLFHYYDKDFNNEADTPDNFQSRRPNTSFCFLDIRSPGLGDTAMYLCATSTTSGQGARVNTEAFFGQGTRLTVV.

The V gene is TRBV7-2, the J gene TRBJ2-7; 9 nucleotides agree with TRBD2. V dropped 5 bases and J dropped 5; count of bases not matched to a gene: 7. This CDR3 has 14 amino acids. The germline V gene has CDR1 SGHTA and CDR2 FQGNSA. This chain's CDR3 is CASSKGLAGDEQYF. DNA for the CDR3: TGTGCCAGCAGCAAGGGACTAGCCGGGGACGAGCAGTACTTC.

The V and J genes are TRBV6-5 and TRBJ1-2, with D tentatively TRBD1 (5 bases). The CDR3 runs 15 residues. V lost 7 bases and J lost 4, with 19 bases in between. Germline V gene lookup returns CDR1 MNHEY and CDR2 SVGAGI. CDR3 nucleotide sequence: TGTGCCAGCAAAGAAAATTGGGGCAGGGCCTATGGCTACACCTTC. Amino acid sequence: CASKENWGRAYGYTF.

This clone was seen ten or more times. J is TRBJ1-5 and V is TRBV12-3 or TRBV12-4; weak D call: TRBD1 (6 bases). The CDR3 length is 12 residues. V was cut by 6 bases and J by 9 bases, with 12 bases left in between. The CDR3 region is CASSQDSRPQHF. The DNA of the CDR3 is TGTGCCAGCAGCCAGGACAGTCGGCCCCAGCATTTT.

This clone has more than one count but fewer than ten. The J gene is TRBJ2-7, the V gene TRBV6-2 or TRBV6-3; 7 bases match TRBD1. Germline V CDR1 and CDR2: MNHEY, SVGEGT. The trim removed 6 bases at V and 3 bases at J, leaving 5 bases unmatched. This CDR3 comprises 13 residues. CDR3 sequence reads: CASSPGQNYEQYF. CDR3 coding DNA: TGTGCCAGCAGCCCGGGACAGAACTACGAGCAGTACTTC.

V is TRBV7-8 and J is TRBJ2-2, with 7 bases that match TRBD2. Germline CDR1 SGHVS, CDR2 FQNEAQ. J was trimmed by 6 bases and V by 5 bases; bases with no gene match: 15. CDR3 length: 17 amino acids. DNA of the CDR3: TGTGCCAGCAGCCCCCGGTGGAGCGGGATTCTGGCCGGGGAGCTGTTTTTT. Its protein is CASSPRWSGILAGELFF.

The chain has TRBV15 and TRBJ2-6; 7 bases fit TRBD1. This CDR3 is built from 17 residues. CDR1 is LNHNV and CDR2 is YYDKDF in the germline V gene (reference sequence). V trimming: 3 bases; J trimming: 0 bases; junction bases outside the gene matches: 5. CDR3 residues: CATSSGTESSGANVLTF. CDR3 sequence (DNA): TGTGCCACCAGCAGCGGGACAGAGAGCTCTGGGGCCAACGTCCTGACTTTC.

The gene calls are TRBV5-4 and TRBJ1-1; D remains unclear. The CDR3 totals 13 residues. The germline V and J ends were trimmed by 0 bases and 11 bases, with 14 bases remaining between them. From germline, CDR1 is SGHNT and CDR2 YYREEE (reference sequence). The DNA of the CDR3 is TGTGCCAGCAGCTTGGGAGGAGCTCAAAAGGCTTTCTTT. Protein product: CASSLGGAQKAFF.

The chain is built from TRBV4-1 and TRBJ2-7, with 9 bases matching TRBD1. The V gene's germline CDR1 is MGHRA and CDR2 YSYEKL. The CDR3 length is 21 residues. With 0 bases clipped from V and 4 bases from J, the junction kept 22 bases outside the gene matches. CDR3 protein: CASSQDRMPLRVLDRGYEQYF. The CDR3 region has the DNA TGCGCCAGCAGCCAAGATCGTATGCCGCTCAGGGTCTTGGACAGGGGATACGAGCAGTACTTC.

In this sample, this clone turned up a few times. The rearrangement joins TRBV11-3 to TRBJ2-3; possibly TRBD2 for D (6 bases). With 5 bases removed from V and 4 bases from J, the gap between germline ends came to 16 bases. CDR1 and CDR2 from the germline V gene are SGHNT and YENEEA. The length of the CDR3 is 15 residues. The DNA for the CDR3 is TGTGCCAGCAGCGCTACCGGATCGGGGGCAGATACGCAGTATTTT. This encodes CASSATGSGADTQYF.

J is TRBJ2-2 and V is TRBV5-6; 9 bases align to TRBD2. Germline CDR1 and CDR2: SGHDT and YYEEEE. Germline trimming cut 1 base from V and 5 bases from J; bases unmatched to any gene: 0. The CDR3 extends over 14 amino acids. CDR3 region: CASSLTSGTGELFF. The CDR3 DNA follows: TGTGCCAGCAGCTTGACTAGCGGGACCGGGGAGCTGTTTTTT.

The V call is TRBV7-2, the J call TRBJ2-2; D unclear. The length of the CDR3 is 15 residues. V lost 1 base to trimming and J lost 1 base, with 7 bases between them. Per the germline V gene, CDR1 is SGHTA and CDR2 is FQGNSA. CDR3 loop: CASSLVARNTGELFF. The DNA of the CDR3 is TGTGCCAGCAGCTTAGTGGCAAGGAACACCGGGGAGCTGTTTTTT.

This clone occurred once. The V gene is TRBV12-5, the J gene TRBJ2-7; perhaps TRBD2 as D (6 bases). Trimming pared 7 bases from V and 0 bases from J, leaving 13 bases between. Germline-derived CDR1 and CDR2 are LGHNT and FRNRAP. This CDR3 is built from 14 residues. The CDR3 region is CASVAGTYSYEQYF. The DNA of the CDR3 is TGTGCTAGTGTGGCCGGGACTTACTCCTACGAGCAGTACTTC.

The rearrangement links TRBV28 to TRBJ2-7; D is uncertain. Germline V gives CDR1 MDHEN, CDR2 SYDVKM. The CDR3 spans 13 residues. V was trimmed by 6 bases and J by 2 bases, leaving 11 bases between them. The CDR3 reads CASRIALTYEQYF. CDR3 bases: TGTGCCAGCAGGATAGCTTTAACCTACGAGCAGTACTTC.

The J gene is TRBJ2-1, the V gene TRBV14; D possibly corresponds to TRBD2 (6 bases). The CDR3 spans 18 residues. Trimming cost V 0 bases and J 4 bases, with 19 bases left between them. CDR1 SGHDN and CDR2 FVKESK come from the germline V gene. CDR3 amino acids: CASSQDPRSGPLYNEQFF. Here the CDR3 DNA reads TGTGCCAGCAGCCAAGATCCCAGGAGCGGGCCCCTTTACAATGAGCAGTTCTTC. Supplemented by reference TRBV14 and TRBJ2-1, the full variable domain reads EAGVTQFPSHSVIEKGQTVTLRCDPISGHDNLYWYRRVMGKEIKFLLHFVKESKQDESGMPNNRFLAERTGGTYSTLKVQPAELEDSGVYFCASSQDPRSGPLYNEQFFGPGTRLTVL.

The V gene is TRBV6-2 or TRBV6-3, the J gene TRBJ1-2; D remains unclear. The germline V and J ends were trimmed by 6 bases and 2 bases, with 7 bases remaining between them. The germline V gene encodes CDR1 MNHEY and CDR2 SVGEGT. The CDR3 spans 12 residues. This CDR3 reads CASSIQNYGYTF. CDR3 nucleotides: TGTGCCAGCAGCATCCAGAACTATGGCTACACCTTC.

The chain has TRBV2 and TRBJ1-5, with 10 nucleotides matching TRBD1. Trimming took 8 bases from V and 2 from J; bases not matched to a gene: 6. CDR3 size: 15 residues. In germline, CDR1 is SNHLY, CDR2 FYNNEI. The CDR3 coding sequence is TGTGCCAGCGGTCCCGGGACAGGGGGCAATCAGCCCCAGCATTTT. It specifies CASGPGTGGNQPQHF.

The chain combines TRBV6-5 with TRBJ2-2; D is possibly TRBD2 (6 bases). Between the trimmed V and J ends, which lost 7 bases and 7 bases, there was a span of 13 bases. From germline, CDR1 is MNHEY and CDR2 SVGAGI. The CDR3 is 13 amino acids. CDR3 nucleotides: TGTGCCAGCAATCCCAGCGGGTACGGGGAGCTGTTTTTT. It yields the protein CASNPSGYGELFF.

This chain uses TRBV29-1 with TRBJ2-6, with a possible D match to TRBD2 (5 bases). Germline V gene sequence: CDR1 SQVTM, CDR2 ANQGSEA. The V end was cut by 3 bases, the J end by 2 bases, with 14 bases between. The CDR3 totals 16 residues. CDR3 residues: CSVETSGVPGANVLTF. The CDR3 DNA reads TGCAGCGTTGAGACGAGCGGCGTCCCTGGGGCCAACGTCCTGACTTTC.